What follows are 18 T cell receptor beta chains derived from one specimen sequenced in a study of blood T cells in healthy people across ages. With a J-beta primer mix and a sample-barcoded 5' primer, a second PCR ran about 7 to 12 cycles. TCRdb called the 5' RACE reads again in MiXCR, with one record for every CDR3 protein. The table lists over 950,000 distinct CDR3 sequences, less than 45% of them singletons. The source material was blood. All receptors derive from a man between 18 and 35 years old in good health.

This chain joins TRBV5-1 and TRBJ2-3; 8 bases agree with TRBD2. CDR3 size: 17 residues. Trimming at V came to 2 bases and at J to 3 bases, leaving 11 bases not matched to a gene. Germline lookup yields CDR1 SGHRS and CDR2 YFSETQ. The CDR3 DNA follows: TGCGCCAGCAGCTTCGGTATTCCCGGGACTAGGACAGATACGCAGTATTTT. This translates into CASSFGIPGTRTDTQYF.

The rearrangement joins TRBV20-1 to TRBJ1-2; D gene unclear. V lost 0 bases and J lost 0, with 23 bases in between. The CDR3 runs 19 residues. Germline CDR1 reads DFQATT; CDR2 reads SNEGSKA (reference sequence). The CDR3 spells CSAREVMRPLRPSNYGYTF. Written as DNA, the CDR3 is TGCAGTGCTAGAGAAGTAATGAGGCCCCTGCGACCTTCTAACTATGGCTACACCTTC.

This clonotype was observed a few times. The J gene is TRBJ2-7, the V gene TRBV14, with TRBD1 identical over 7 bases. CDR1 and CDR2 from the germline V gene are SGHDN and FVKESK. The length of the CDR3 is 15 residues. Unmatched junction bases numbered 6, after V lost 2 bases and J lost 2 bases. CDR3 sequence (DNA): TGTGCCAGCAGCCAAAGGGACACAGGGGCCTACGAGCAGTACTTC. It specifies CASSQRDTGAYEQYF.

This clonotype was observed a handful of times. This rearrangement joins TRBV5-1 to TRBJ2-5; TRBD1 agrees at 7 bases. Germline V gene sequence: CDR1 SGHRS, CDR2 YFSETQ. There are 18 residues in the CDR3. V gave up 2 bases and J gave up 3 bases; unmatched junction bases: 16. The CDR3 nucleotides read TGCGCCAGCAGCTTCAACCATCCAGCCGGGACAGAAAAAGAGACCCAGTACTTC. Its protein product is CASSFNHPAGTEKETQYF.

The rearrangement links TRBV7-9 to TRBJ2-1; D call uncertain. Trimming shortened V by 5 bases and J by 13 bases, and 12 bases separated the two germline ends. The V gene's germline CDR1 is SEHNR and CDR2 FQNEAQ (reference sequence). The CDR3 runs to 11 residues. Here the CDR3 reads CASSLFETQFF. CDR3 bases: TGTGCCAGCAGCCTTTTTGAGACCCAGTTCTTC.

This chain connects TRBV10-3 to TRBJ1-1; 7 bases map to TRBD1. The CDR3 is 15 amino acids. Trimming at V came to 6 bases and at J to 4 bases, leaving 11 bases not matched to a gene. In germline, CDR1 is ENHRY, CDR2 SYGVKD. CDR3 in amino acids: CAIRTTLPGGTEAFF. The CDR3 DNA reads TGTGCCATCAGGACGACACTTCCAGGGGGCACTGAAGCTTTCTTT.

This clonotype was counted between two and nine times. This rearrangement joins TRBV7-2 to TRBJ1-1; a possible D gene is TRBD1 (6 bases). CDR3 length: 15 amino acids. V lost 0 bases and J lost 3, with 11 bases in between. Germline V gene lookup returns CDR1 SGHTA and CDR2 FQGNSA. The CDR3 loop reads CASSLAAGADTEAFF. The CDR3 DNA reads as TGTGCCAGCAGCTTAGCGGCAGGGGCGGACACTGAAGCTTTCTTT.

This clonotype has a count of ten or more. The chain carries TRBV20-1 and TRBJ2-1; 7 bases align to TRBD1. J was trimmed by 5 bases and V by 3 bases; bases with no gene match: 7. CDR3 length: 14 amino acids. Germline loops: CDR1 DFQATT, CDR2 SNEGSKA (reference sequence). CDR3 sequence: CSARGGDRDNEQFF. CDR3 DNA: TGCAGTGCTAGGGGTGGGGACAGAGACAATGAGCAGTTCTTC.

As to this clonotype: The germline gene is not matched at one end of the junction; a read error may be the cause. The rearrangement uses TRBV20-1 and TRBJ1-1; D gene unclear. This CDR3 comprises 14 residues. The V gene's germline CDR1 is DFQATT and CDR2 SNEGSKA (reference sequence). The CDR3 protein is CSALTNPKNTEPFF. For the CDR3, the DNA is TGCAGTGCCCTTACGAACCCTAAGAACACTGAACCTTTCTTT.

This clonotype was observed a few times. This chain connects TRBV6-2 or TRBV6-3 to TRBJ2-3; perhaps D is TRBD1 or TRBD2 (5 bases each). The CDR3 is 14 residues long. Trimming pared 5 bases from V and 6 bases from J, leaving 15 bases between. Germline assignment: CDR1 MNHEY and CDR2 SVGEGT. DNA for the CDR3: TGTGCCAGCAGTGACAGCGGCGCCCGGGATACGCAGTATTTT. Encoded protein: CASSDSGARDTQYF.

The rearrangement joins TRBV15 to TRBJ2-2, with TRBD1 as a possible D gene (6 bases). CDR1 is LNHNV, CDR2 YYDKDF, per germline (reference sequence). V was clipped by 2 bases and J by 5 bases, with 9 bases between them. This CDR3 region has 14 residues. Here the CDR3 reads CATSRSTGTGELFF. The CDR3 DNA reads TGTGCCACCAGCAGATCCACAGGGACCGGGGAGCTGTTTTTT.

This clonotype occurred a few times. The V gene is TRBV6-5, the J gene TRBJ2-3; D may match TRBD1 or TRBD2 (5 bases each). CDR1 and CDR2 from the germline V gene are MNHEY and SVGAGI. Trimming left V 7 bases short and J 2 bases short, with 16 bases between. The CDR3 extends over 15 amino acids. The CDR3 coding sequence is TGTGCCAGCACACAGAGGGGCAGATCCACAGATACGCAGTATTTT. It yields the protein CASTQRGRSTDTQYF.

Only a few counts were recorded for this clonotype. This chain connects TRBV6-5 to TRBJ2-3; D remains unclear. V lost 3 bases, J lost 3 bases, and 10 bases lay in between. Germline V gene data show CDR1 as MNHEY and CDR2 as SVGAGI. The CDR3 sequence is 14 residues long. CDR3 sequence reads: CASSYDRKTDTQYF. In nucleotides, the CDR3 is TGTGCCAGCAGTTATGATCGAAAGACAGATACGCAGTATTTT.

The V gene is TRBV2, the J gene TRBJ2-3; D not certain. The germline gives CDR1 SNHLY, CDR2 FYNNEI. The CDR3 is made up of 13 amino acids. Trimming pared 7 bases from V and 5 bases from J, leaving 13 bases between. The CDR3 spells CASKQKFIDTQYF. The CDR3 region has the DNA TGTGCCAGCAAGCAGAAATTCATAGATACGCAGTATTTT.

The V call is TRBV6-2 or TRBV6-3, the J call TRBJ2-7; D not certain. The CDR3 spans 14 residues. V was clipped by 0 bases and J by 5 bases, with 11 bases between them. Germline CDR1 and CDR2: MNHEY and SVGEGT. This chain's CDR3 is CASSYSSISNEQYF. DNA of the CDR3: TGTGCCAGCAGTTACTCATCGATTTCCAACGAGCAGTACTTC.

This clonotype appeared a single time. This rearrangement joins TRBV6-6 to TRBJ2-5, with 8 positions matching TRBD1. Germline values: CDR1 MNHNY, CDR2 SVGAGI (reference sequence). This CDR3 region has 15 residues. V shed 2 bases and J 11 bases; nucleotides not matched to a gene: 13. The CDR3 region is CASSYEDRVGDEQYF. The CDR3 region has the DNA TGTGCCAGCAGTTACGAGGACAGGGTTGGAGATGAGCAGTACTTC.

CDR3 DNA: TGCAGTGCTAGTGGGGGGGCTACGGATCAGCCCCAGCATTTT. As protein: CSASGGATDQPQHF. V is TRBV20-1 and J is TRBJ1-5; D is perhaps TRBD1 (6 bases). The germline V gene has CDR1 DFQATT and CDR2 SNEGSKA (reference sequence). V was trimmed by 3 bases and J by 5 bases, leaving 14 bases between them. This CDR3 region has 14 residues.

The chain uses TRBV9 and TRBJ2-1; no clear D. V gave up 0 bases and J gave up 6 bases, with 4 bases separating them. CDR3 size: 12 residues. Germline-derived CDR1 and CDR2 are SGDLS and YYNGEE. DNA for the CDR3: TGTGCCAGCAGCGTAGAGGCCAATGAGCAGTTCTTC. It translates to CASSVEANEQFF. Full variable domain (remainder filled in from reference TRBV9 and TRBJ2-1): DSGVTQTPKHLITATGQRVTLRCSPRSGDLSVYWYQQSLDQGLQFLIQYYNGEERAKGNILERFSAQQFPDLHSELNLSSLELGDSALYFCASSVEANEQFFGPGTRLTVL.